These 31 T cell receptor beta chains share one sample of origin, sequenced in a study of cytomegalovirus exposure and HLA in healthy donors. The primer mix had 60 Vbeta and 13 Jbeta primers. Generated by immunoSEQ multiplex PCR, the TCRdb table keeps only in-frame clones and is missing some. Of 200,000 or so clones listed, 82% were seen once; the top ten hold around 0.1%. Sequencing was performed on PBMCs. The receptors were gathered from a boy aged 2-9 years in good health and CMV-seronegative.

The chain's CDR3 is CASSLPLSGRNEQFF. In DNA, the CDR3 is TGCGCCAGCAGCTTGCCCCTTAGCGGACGGAATGAGCAGTTCTTC. The rearrangement joins TRBV5-1 to TRBJ2-1; perhaps TRBD2 as D (6 bases). This CDR3 spans 15 amino acids. Germline assignment: CDR1 SGHRS and CDR2 YFSETQ. V lost 1 base and J 7 bases, leaving 15 bases between the germline ends.

This chain links TRBV28 with TRBJ2-1; D may be TRBD2 (6 bases). Between the trimmed V and J ends, which lost 3 bases and 5 bases, there was a span of 17 bases. Looked up from germline, CDR1 is MDHEN and CDR2 is SYDVKM. CDR3 length: 16 amino acids. CDR3 nucleotide sequence: TGTGCCAGCAGTTTTCAATCGGGACTGGCGGACAATGAGCAGTTCTTC. As protein: CASSFQSGLADNEQFF.

For this clone: This sample includes further DNA sequences coding for the same CDR3. The chain carries TRBV7-9 and TRBJ2-3, with D unclear. V shed 5 bases and J shed 0 bases, with 3 bases lying between them. CDR3 length: 12 residues. The V gene's germline CDR1 is SEHNR and CDR2 FQNEAQ (reference sequence). CDR3 loop: CASSPSTDTQYF. The DNA of the CDR3 is TGTGCCAGCAGCCCGAGCACAGATACGCAGTATTTT.

The chain links TRBV19 to TRBJ1-1; D is perhaps TRBD1 (5 bases). Germline CDR1 is LNHDA and CDR2 is SQIVND (reference sequence). This CDR3 is built from 14 residues. Deletions cut 4 bases from V and 3 bases from J, with 12 bases between. The CDR3 bases are TGTGCCAGTAGTACCACAGGTGAGGACACTGAAGCTTTCTTT. This translates into CASSTTGEDTEAFF.

This sequence joins TRBV4-3 and TRBJ1-3; no clear D. Germline V lookup: CDR1 LGHNA, CDR2 YSLEER. V was cut by 0 bases and J by 0 bases, with 9 bases left in between. This CDR3 is 16 amino acids long. The CDR3 sequence: CASSQEVPSSGNTIYF. The DNA for the CDR3 is TGCGCCAGCAGCCAAGAAGTACCGAGCTCTGGAAACACCATATATTTT.

The chain combines TRBV10-3 with TRBJ2-5, with 7 bases aligning to TRBD1. V shed 6 bases and J 4 bases; nucleotides not matched to a gene: 5. CDR1 and CDR2 from the germline V gene are ENHRY and SYGVKD. The CDR3 spans 13 residues. The CDR3 loop reads CAIRLNRGETQYF. CDR3 in DNA: TGTGCCATCAGACTGAACAGGGGAGAGACCCAGTACTTC.

This chain connects TRBV6-6 to TRBJ1-1, with D possibly matching TRBD1 (5 bases). The length of the CDR3 is 16 residues. The V gene lost 11 bases and the J gene lost 0 bases, with 22 bases spanning the gap. Per the germline V gene, CDR1 is MNHNY and CDR2 is SVGAGI (reference sequence). The chain's CDR3 is CAVGGGFATMNTEAFF. The CDR3 coding sequence is TGTGCCGTTGGCGGGGGGTTCGCAACCATGAACACTGAAGCTTTCTTT.

The V call is TRBV4-1, the J call TRBJ2-5; 9 bases match TRBD1. The DNA end favors TRBJ2-7, so the J call may be wrong. The CDR3 is 14 residues long. The germline gives CDR1 MGHRA, CDR2 YSYEKL. Written as DNA, the CDR3 is TGCGCCAGCAGCCTCCGGACAGGGGACCACGAGCAGTACTTC. As protein: CASSLRTGDHEQYF.

This chain connects TRBV7-3 to TRBJ2-1; 11 nucleotides line up with TRBD2. The J segment lost 6 bases and the V segment lost 6 bases, leaving 10 bases of the junction unmatched. Germline V gives CDR1 SGHTA, CDR2 FQGTGA. There are 16 residues in the CDR3. The CDR3 spells CASRYPGTSGFNEQFF. As DNA, the CDR3 is TGTGCCAGCAGGTACCCCGGGACTAGCGGTTTCAATGAGCAGTTCTTC.

The chain uses TRBV18 and TRBJ2-5; D is unclear. Germline loops: CDR1 KGHSH, CDR2 LQKENI. V dropped 3 bases and J dropped 5 bases, with 7 bases sitting between them. The CDR3 extends over 12 amino acids. The CDR3 DNA is TGTGCCAGCTCACCGTACGAGGAGACCCAGTACTTC. The encoded protein is CASSPYEETQYF.

As regards this clone: The junction differs from germline at one of its ends, possibly a read error. The chain combines TRBV7-2 with TRBJ1-1; TRBD1 might be the D (6 bases). The CDR3 has 13 residues. Germline CDR1 reads SGHTA; CDR2 reads FQGNSA. The CDR3 spells CAGSFGQRTEAFF. The DNA for the CDR3 is TGTGCCGGCAGCTTCGGACAGAGGACTGAAGCTTTCTTT.

V and J are TRBV4-3 and TRBJ2-7; 7 bases align to TRBD1. V lost 0 bases to trimming and J lost 0 bases; unmatched junction nucleotides: 11. The CDR3 extends over 18 amino acids. The germline gives CDR1 LGHNA, CDR2 YSLEER. CDR3 residues: CASSQDRTPTGFSYEQYF. The CDR3, as DNA: TGCGCCAGCAGCCAAGACCGTACACCGACAGGGTTCTCCTACGAGCAGTACTTC.

The genes are TRBV7-2 and TRBJ1-4; no firm D call. Trimming pared 1 base from V and 10 bases from J, leaving 10 bases between. This CDR3 is built from 13 residues. The germline V gene encodes CDR1 SGHTA and CDR2 FQGNSA. CDR3 DNA: TGTGCCAGCAGCTTAGGGGCCAAGCTAAAACTGTTTTTT. Translated: CASSLGAKLKLFF.

V gene TRBV7-2 combines with J gene TRBJ1-2; no clear D gene. Germline CDR1 SGHTA, CDR2 FQGNSA. The CDR3 contains 14 residues. V was cut by 0 bases and J by 7 bases, with 12 bases left in between. CDR3 nucleotides: TGTGCCAGCAGCTTAGCACGAGGAGAAGTTGGCTACACCTTC. This gives the protein CASSLARGEVGYTF.

The chain links TRBV6-1 to TRBJ2-7; D may be TRBD1 (6 bases). The CDR3 sequence is 13 residues long. With 5 bases removed from V and 6 bases from J, the gap between germline ends came to 14 bases. In germline, CDR1 is MNHNS, CDR2 SASEGT. CDR3 sequence (DNA): TGTGCCAGCAGTAGCCTGATGGACAGCGAGCAGTACTTC. It yields the protein CASSSLMDSEQYF.

This chain joins TRBV27 and TRBJ2-3, with TRBD2 matching over 10 bases. This CDR3 spans 15 amino acids. Germline CDR1 is MNHEY and CDR2 is SMNVEV (reference sequence). V lost 6 bases, J lost 3 bases, and 6 bases stayed unmatched. The CDR3 DNA follows: TGTGCCAGCAGGGTAGCGGGGGGAAGGACAGATACGCAGTATTTT. Translating gives CASRVAGGRTDTQYF.

The sample holds one count of this clone. The CDR3 sequence: CASSRLGGGGETQYF. The CDR3 DNA sequence: TGTGCCAGCAGCCGTTTGGGCGGGGGGGGTGAGACCCAGTACTTC. The genes are TRBV5-4 and TRBJ2-5; TRBD2 aligns across 9 bases. The junction had 9 bases not matched to a gene; V was cut back by 4 bases and J by 5 bases. CDR1 SGHNT and CDR2 YYREEE come from the germline V gene (reference sequence). This CDR3 has 15 residues.

With regard to this clone: A junction boundary mismatches the germline segment, possibly from a read error. This sequence joins TRBV7-7 and TRBJ2-5, with TRBD2 matching over 8 bases. The CDR3 is made up of 13 amino acids. Germline V gene sequence: CDR1 SSHAT, CDR2 FNYEAQ (reference sequence). In DNA, the CDR3 is TGTGCTAGCAGCCCAAGCGGGGGCGGGACCCAGTACTTC. Protein product: CASSPSGGGTQYF.

The chain employs TRBV4-2 and TRBJ1-2, with a possible D match to TRBD1 (5 bases). V lost 1 base to trimming and J lost 3 bases, with 18 bases between them. Germline V gene lookup returns CDR1 LGHNA and CDR2 YNFKEQ. The CDR3 extends over 17 amino acids. CDR3 loop: CASSQVLGQEGYYGYTF. The CDR3 region has the DNA TGTGCCAGCAGCCAAGTTTTGGGGCAGGAGGGTTACTATGGCTACACCTTC.

The chain carries TRBV19 and TRBJ2-7; D not resolved. Trimming pared 6 bases from V and 3 bases from J, leaving 6 bases between. The CDR3 loop spans 11 amino acids. The germline CDR1 and CDR2 sequences are LNHDA and SQIVND (reference sequence). DNA for the CDR3: TGTGCCAGTAGGTCGGGCTACGAGCAGTACTTC. Translated, it gives CASRSGYEQYF. Based on the CDR3 plus reference TRBV19 and TRBJ2-7, the full variable domain is DGGITQSPKYLFRKEGQNVTLSCEQNLNHDAMYWYRQDPGQGLRLIYYSQIVNDFQKGDIAEGYSVSREKKESFPLTVTSAQKNPTAFYLCASRSGYEQYFGPGTRLTVT.

In its sample, this clone was seen a few times. The chain has TRBV18 and TRBJ2-7; 7 positions agree with TRBD1. Germline CDR1 reads KGHSH; CDR2 reads LQKENI. Trimming cost V 4 bases and J 6 bases; bases outside gene matches: 9. The CDR3 is 14 amino acids. CDR3 sequence (DNA): TGTGCCAGCTCACTCGGACAGGCCCCTGGCGAGCAGTACTTC. Its translation is CASSLGQAPGEQYF.

The rearrangement links TRBV10-3 to TRBJ2-2; D perhaps matches TRBD2 (5 bases). The CDR3 spans 14 residues. V was pared by 0 bases and J by 5 bases, with 7 bases between. The germline V gene has CDR1 ENHRY and CDR2 SYGVKD. This CDR3 is CAISESEVTGELFF. The CDR3 bases are TGTGCCATCAGTGAGTCGGAGGTTACCGGGGAGCTGTTTTTT.

The genes are TRBV5-4 and TRBJ2-2, with 8 bases aligning to TRBD1. V lost 4 bases to trimming and J lost 4 bases; unmatched junction nucleotides: 9. In germline, CDR1 is SGHNT, CDR2 YYREEE (reference sequence). The CDR3 sequence is 16 residues long. The CDR3 region has the DNA TGTGCCAGCAGCACACGGACAGGGAGAGGCACCGGGGAGCTGTTTTTT. It yields the protein CASSTRTGRGTGELFF.

This sequence joins TRBV7-2 and TRBJ2-7; 8 bases agree with TRBD2. With V trimmed by 3 bases and J by 2 bases, 12 bases remained unmatched. There are 17 residues in the CDR3. The germline gives CDR1 SGHTA, CDR2 FQGNSA. Here the CDR3 DNA reads TGTGCCAGCAGCTTGACCTCCAGCGGGGGAGTCGCCTACGAGCAGTACTTC. This translates into CASSLTSSGGVAYEQYF.

This clone came up once. The V gene is TRBV7-2, the J gene TRBJ2-3, with 9 bases fitting TRBD2. Trimming at V came to 5 bases and at J to 0 bases, leaving 6 bases not matched to a gene. Germline V lookup: CDR1 SGHTA, CDR2 FQGNSA. This CDR3 spans 16 amino acids. CDR3 amino acids: CASSGPAGGSTDTQYF. The DNA for the CDR3 is TGTGCCAGCAGCGGTCCGGCGGGGGGGAGCACAGATACGCAGTATTTT.

As DNA, the CDR3 is TGTGCCAGTTCCCTTGGTCCGGGACAGGGGGCGATGAACACTGAAGCTTTCTTT. It yields the protein CASSLGPGQGAMNTEAFF. The V gene is TRBV19, the J gene TRBJ1-1; 12 positions agree with TRBD1. Germline CDR1 and CDR2: LNHDA and SQIVND (reference sequence). CDR3 size: 18 residues. With V trimmed by 8 bases and J by 0 bases, 13 bases remained unmatched.

This clone has only one observation. The chain is built from TRBV7-2 and TRBJ1-3; D gene ambiguous. Per germline, CDR1 SGHTA and CDR2 FQGNSA. This CDR3 has 15 residues. V shed 0 bases and J shed 0 bases, with 6 bases lying between them. The CDR3: CASSLAASSGNTIYF. The CDR3 coding sequence is TGTGCCAGCAGCTTAGCAGCTAGCTCTGGAAACACCATATATTTT.

The chain combines TRBV19 with TRBJ1-5; maybe TRBD1 (6 bases). Per germline, CDR1 LNHDA and CDR2 SQIVND (reference sequence). Trimming removed 7 bases from V and 3 bases from J, with 16 bases in between. The CDR3 sequence is 15 residues long. DNA for the CDR3: TGTGCCAGTAAGCCGGGACACTTTACCAATCAGCCCCAGCATTTT. Translation: CASKPGHFTNQPQHF.

CDR3 DNA sequence: TGTGCCAGCAGCCAAGTCGGGTGGGTTCTTGGCTACACCTTC. Translating gives CASSQVGWVLGYTF. The V and J genes are TRBV14 and TRBJ1-2; no clear D gene. CDR3 size: 14 residues. V was clipped by 1 base and J by 7 bases, with 13 bases between them. CDR1 and CDR2 from the germline V gene are SGHDN and FVKESK. Combining the CDR3 with reference TRBV14 and TRBJ1-2 gives the whole variable domain EAGVTQFPSHSVIEKGQTVTLRCDPISGHDNLYWYRRVMGKEIKFLLHFVKESKQDESGMPNNRFLAERTGGTYSTLKVQPAELEDSGVYFCASSQVGWVLGYTFGSGTRLTVV.

The chain combines TRBV6-5 with TRBJ2-7; TRBD2 agrees at 12 bases. V lost 6 bases, J lost 4 bases, and 7 bases stayed unmatched. Germline V gene lookup returns CDR1 MNHEY and CDR2 SVGAGI. The CDR3 totals 15 residues. The CDR3 DNA reads as TGTGCCAGCAGCCGCGGACTAGCGGGGAGTTACGAGCAGTACTTC. It specifies CASSRGLAGSYEQYF.

The rearrangement joins TRBV7-9 to TRBJ2-1; D is possibly TRBD1 (5 bases). The CDR3 is made up of 16 amino acids. V was shortened by 1 base and J by 0 bases, with 10 bases between the two germline ends. Germline CDR1 is SEHNR and CDR2 is FQNEAQ (reference sequence). DNA of the CDR3: TGTGCCAGCAGCTTAGGGCTTAGGGGCTCCTACAATGAGCAGTTCTTC. The encoded protein is CASSLGLRGSYNEQFF.